This entry lists 22 T cell receptor beta chains sequenced from one sample in a study of OX40 agonist ivuxolimab in advanced cancers. Assay: immunoSEQ multiplex PCR; the TCRdb copy retains only in-frame clones and omits some. This table has around 76,000 clones, 75% to 85% appearing once. The input for sequencing was CD4+ or CD8+ T cells sorted from blood, taken in a trial of the OX40 agonist ivuxolimab. These receptors were taken from an adult with an advanced solid tumor such as melanoma, head and neck, liver or kidney cancer.

This chain joins TRBV19 and TRBJ2-1; unclear D gene. The germline V gene encodes CDR1 LNHDA and CDR2 SQIVND (reference sequence). There are 14 residues in the CDR3. Trimming stripped 1 base from V and 9 bases from J, with 13 bases between. This CDR3 reads CASSIGTAGGEQFF. In nucleotides, the CDR3 is TGTGCCAGTAGTATAGGGACGGCCGGCGGTGAGCAGTTCTTC.

The chain joins TRBV28 to TRBJ2-7; D might be TRBD1 (6 bases). Trimming took off 8 bases at V and 2 bases at J, with 13 bases between the two ends. The CDR3 is made up of 13 amino acids. Germline values: CDR1 MDHEN, CDR2 SYDVKM. The chain's CDR3 is CASRGGRPYEQYF. Written as DNA, the CDR3 is TGTGCCAGCCGAGGGGGTCGTCCCTACGAGCAGTACTTC.

As to this clone: One end of the junction fails to match germline, which may point to a read error. This chain uses TRBV27 with TRBJ2-7; 11 bases map to TRBD2. Germline V gene sequence: CDR1 MNHEY, CDR2 SMNVEV (reference sequence). The CDR3 has 15 amino acids. The CDR3 region has the DNA TGTGCCAGCCAACCACTAGCGGGAGTTAACCACGAGCAGTGCTTC. Translating it yields CASQPLAGVNHEQCF.

The chain uses TRBV27 and TRBJ2-7; D uncertain. Per germline, CDR1 MNHEY and CDR2 SMNVEV (reference sequence). V lost 4 bases to trimming and J lost 0 bases, with 10 bases between them. The CDR3 runs to 14 residues. CDR3 DNA: TGTGCCAGCAGTTACGAGCTTAGCTCCTACGAGCAGTACTTC. The encoded protein is CASSYELSSYEQYF.

The chain couples TRBV2 to TRBJ2-6; possibly TRBD1 or TRBD2 for D (5 bases each). The germline gives CDR1 SNHLY, CDR2 FYNNEI. Trimming stripped 6 bases from V and 0 bases from J, with 15 bases between. CDR3 size: 17 residues. The CDR3 nucleotides read TGTGCCAGCAGCCGGGACCGCCCGAGCTCTGGGGCCAACGTCCTGACTTTC. It encodes CASSRDRPSSGANVLTF.

This rearrangement joins TRBV18 to TRBJ2-7; 8 bases agree with TRBD1. The V and J ends lost 5 bases and 6 bases, in that order; junction bases with no gene match: 6. This CDR3 comprises 13 residues. Germline V CDR1 and CDR2: KGHSH, LQKENI. Written as DNA, the CDR3 is TGTGCCAGCTCAGGGCAGGGGGCAGGCGAGCAGTACTTC. Translation gives CASSGQGAGEQYF.

The CDR3 reads CATSRGQGANEKLFF. The CDR3 DNA reads as TGTGCCACCAGCAGAGGACAGGGCGCTAATGAAAAACTGTTTTTT. The V and J genes are TRBV15 and TRBJ1-4; 7 bases fit TRBD1. The CDR3 loop spans 15 amino acids. The V gene's germline CDR1 is LNHNV and CDR2 YYDKDF (reference sequence). After removal of 1 base from V and 3 bases from J, the junction contained 2 bases not matched to a gene.

The chain employs TRBV19 and TRBJ1-5; 8 bases map to TRBD1. The CDR3 is made up of 16 amino acids. V shed 4 bases and J 7 bases; nucleotides not matched to a gene: 12. Per the germline V gene, CDR1 is LNHDA and CDR2 is SQIVND (reference sequence). CDR3 amino acids: CASSTPWTGRRQPQHF. Here the CDR3 DNA reads TGTGCCAGTAGTACGCCTTGGACAGGGAGGAGACAGCCCCAGCATTTT.

V is TRBV19 and J is TRBJ1-5; 7 nucleotides align to TRBD1. The V and J ends lost 6 bases and 4 bases, in that order; junction bases with no gene match: 9. In germline, CDR1 is LNHDA, CDR2 SQIVND (reference sequence). CDR3 length: 15 residues. The CDR3 is CASSYRQGRNQPQHF. In DNA, the CDR3 is TGTGCCAGTAGCTACCGACAGGGACGTAATCAGCCCCAGCATTTT.

The chain is built from TRBV9 and TRBJ2-1, with 10 bases matching TRBD2. Germline CDR1 reads SGDLS; CDR2 reads YYNGEE. The CDR3 spans 15 residues. With V trimmed by 0 bases and J by 10 bases, 7 bases remained unmatched. The DNA for the CDR3 is TGTGCCAGCAGCGTAGAGGCACTAGCGGGATCCGAGCAGTTCTTC. Protein: CASSVEALAGSEQFF. Full variable domain (remainder filled in from reference TRBV9 and TRBJ2-1): DSGVTQTPKHLITATGQRVTLRCSPRSGDLSVYWYQQSLDQGLQFLIQYYNGEERAKGNILERFSAQQFPDLHSELNLSSLELGDSALYFCASSVEALAGSEQFFGPGTRLTVL.

This clone came up a few times. The CDR3 coding sequence is TGTGCCAGCAGTTTTCTTGGGCGCGATGAAAAACTGTTTTTT. Amino acid sequence: CASSFLGRDEKLFF. This rearrangement joins TRBV6-6 to TRBJ1-4, with no clear D. The V end was cut by 4 bases, the J end by 6 bases, with 12 bases between. CDR1 and CDR2 (germline): MNHNY, SVGAGI (reference sequence). The CDR3 contains 14 residues.

CDR3 sequence reads: CASSLISDGYNQPQHF. Written as DNA, the CDR3 is TGTGCCAGCAGCTTGATTTCCGACGGATACAATCAGCCCCAGCATTTT. V gene TRBV5-6 combines with J gene TRBJ1-5; D unresolved. The CDR3 is made up of 16 amino acids. V gave up 1 base and J gave up 3 bases, with 14 bases separating them. Germline V CDR1 and CDR2: SGHDT, YYEEEE. Based on the CDR3 plus reference TRBV5-6 and TRBJ1-5, the full variable domain is DAGVTQSPTHLIKTRGQQVTLRCSPKSGHDTVSWYQQALGQGPQFIFQYYEEEERQRGNFPDRFSGHQFPNYSSELNVNALLLGDSALYLCASSLISDGYNQPQHFGDGTRLSIL.

V usage is TRBV18 and J usage is TRBJ2-6, with TRBD1 matching over 8 bases. V gave up 6 bases and J gave up 3 bases; unmatched junction bases: 16. The CDR3 covers 19 residues. Germline V lookup: CDR1 KGHSH, CDR2 LQKENI. CDR3 in amino acids: CASSQRGQGSSHGANVLTF. The CDR3 coding sequence is TGTGCCAGCTCCCAGAGAGGACAGGGCTCTTCTCATGGGGCCAACGTCCTGACTTTC.

J is TRBJ2-3 and V is TRBV28; 8 bases map to TRBD2. Germline lookup yields CDR1 MDHEN and CDR2 SYDVKM. V lost 5 bases and J lost 0; bases outside the gene matches: 10. The length of the CDR3 is 17 residues. In nucleotides, the CDR3 is TGTGCCAGCAGTCCCCCCCGGGGGGGACCTAGCACAGATACGCAGTATTTT. This codes for CASSPPRGGPSTDTQYF.

This clone was seen more than once but under ten times. The chain employs TRBV4-2 and TRBJ1-1, with a possible D match to TRBD1 (6 bases). V lost 4 bases to trimming and J lost 3 bases, with 9 bases between them. This CDR3 spans 13 amino acids. Germline V gene lookup returns CDR1 LGHNA and CDR2 YNFKEQ. Here the CDR3 DNA reads TGTGCCAGCAGCCTCAACAGGGACACTGAAGCTTTCTTT. Translation: CASSLNRDTEAFF.

The V gene is TRBV19, the J gene TRBJ1-3; D gene uncertain. From germline, CDR1 is LNHDA and CDR2 SQIVND (reference sequence). V was trimmed by 3 bases and J by 2 bases, leaving 14 bases between them. The CDR3 runs 16 residues. The CDR3 coding sequence is TGTGCCAGTAGTATTGGAACCTTGGGGACTGGAAACACCATATATTTT. It specifies CASSIGTLGTGNTIYF.

CDR3 protein: CAISESALGNTIYF. CDR3 coding DNA: TGTGCCATCAGTGAGTCTGCCCTTGGAAACACCATATATTTT. This chain joins TRBV10-3 and TRBJ1-3; unclear D gene. The length of the CDR3 is 14 residues. V lost 0 bases to trimming and J lost 3 bases, with 6 bases between them. CDR1 and CDR2 from the germline V gene are ENHRY and SYGVKD.

The chain couples TRBV7-9 to TRBJ1-5; D unclear. Germline values: CDR1 SEHNR, CDR2 FQNEAQ (reference sequence). The CDR3 is 15 amino acids. V dropped 3 bases and J dropped 3 bases, with 12 bases sitting between them. This CDR3 is CASSFGEVPNQPQHF. CDR3 coding DNA: TGTGCCAGCAGCTTCGGTGAGGTACCCAATCAGCCCCAGCATTTT.

V usage is TRBV6-5 and J usage is TRBJ1-4, with a weak D call TRBD1 (6 bases). V was cut by 1 base and J by 2 bases, with 11 bases left in between. Germline CDR1 MNHEY, CDR2 SVGAGI. There are 16 residues in the CDR3. CDR3 sequence (DNA): TGTGCCAGCAGTTACTGGTTGGGGGCCACTAATGAAAAACTGTTTTTT. This sequence encodes CASSYWLGATNEKLFF.

The chain employs TRBV5-4 and TRBJ2-3; TRBD1 matches at 10 bases. Germline V gene sequence: CDR1 SGHNT, CDR2 YYREEE (reference sequence). CDR3 length: 15 residues. The trim removed 5 bases at V and 6 bases at J, leaving 9 bases unmatched. In nucleotides, the CDR3 is TGTGCCAGCAGATACGACAGGGGGCTGTGGGATACGCAGTATTTT. Translating it yields CASRYDRGLWDTQYF. The complete variable domain, with remaining parts taken from reference TRBV5-4 and TRBJ2-3, reads ETGVTQSPTHLIKTRGQQVTLRCSSQSGHNTVSWYQQALGQGPQFIFQYYREEENGRGNFPPRFSGLQFPNYSSELNVNALELDDSALYLCASRYDRGLWDTQYFGPGTRLTVL.

V and J are TRBV28 and TRBJ1-1; maybe TRBD1 (5 bases). Germline assignment: CDR1 MDHEN and CDR2 SYDVKM. Trimming pared 2 bases from V and 7 bases from J, leaving 8 bases between. There are 12 residues in the CDR3. This chain's CDR3 is CASSLNRGEAFF. The CDR3 DNA is TGTGCCAGCAGTTTAAATAGGGGTGAAGCTTTCTTT.

The CDR3 spells CATSRALPPVSNQPQHF. The CDR3 bases are TGTGCCACCAGCAGAGCCCTCCCCCCCGTTAGCAATCAGCCCCAGCATTTT. The gene calls are TRBV15 and TRBJ1-5; D gene uncertain. V lost 1 base to trimming and J lost 0 bases, with 13 bases between them. CDR1 is LNHNV, CDR2 YYDKDF, per germline (reference sequence). This CDR3 spans 17 amino acids. Based on the CDR3 plus reference TRBV15 and TRBJ1-5, the full variable domain is DAMVIQNPRYQVTQFGKPVTLSCSQTLNHNVMYWYQQKSSQAPKLLFHYYDKDFNNEADTPDNFQSRRPNTSFCFLDIRSPGLGDTAMYLCATSRALPPVSNQPQHFGDGTRLSIL.